Presented here are 23 T cell receptor beta chains from one specimen sequenced in a study of blood T cells in healthy people across ages. It was with a sample-barcoded 5' primer and a J-beta primer mix that a second PCR of about 6 to 11 cycles was run. One entry per CDR3 protein, called by TCRdb with MiXCR from the 5' RACE reads. The sample shows about 1.6 million distinct CDR3 sequences, about 35% of them seen only once. Source material: blood. The receptors derive from a woman in her thirties in good health.

This clonotype was detected ten times or more. The chain combines TRBV4-1 with TRBJ2-1; 8 positions match TRBD2. The junction had 5 bases not matched to a gene; V was cut back by 1 base and J by 0 bases. Germline assignment: CDR1 MGHRA and CDR2 YSYEKL. The CDR3 totals 17 residues. The CDR3 protein is CASSQVPTSGSYNEQFF. The CDR3 nucleotides read TGCGCCAGCAGCCAAGTCCCTACTAGCGGCTCCTACAATGAGCAGTTCTTC.

This clonotype has at least ten counts. The chain combines TRBV7-2 with TRBJ2-7, with D hard to call. CDR1 is SGHTA, CDR2 FQGNSA, per germline. The V and J ends lost 7 bases and 2 bases respectively, with 12 bases between them. This CDR3 spans 13 amino acids. CDR3 DNA sequence: TGTGCCAGCACTTTACGGGTACCCTACGAGCAGTACTTC. This translates into CASTLRVPYEQYF.

This clonotype was counted only a few times. CDR3: CASKLNYGTQYF. In nucleotides, the CDR3 is TGTGCCAGCAAGCTCAATTATGGTACGCAGTATTTT. The rearrangement joins TRBV6-2 or TRBV6-3 to TRBJ2-3; no definite D call. The CDR3 spans 12 residues. V lost 7 bases and J 8 bases, leaving 13 bases between the germline ends. The germline CDR1 and CDR2 sequences are MNHEY and SVGEGT.

This clonotype was recorded at least ten times. The rearrangement uses TRBV12-3 or TRBV12-4 and TRBJ2-1; D is perhaps TRBD1 (5 bases). Trimming took 3 bases from V and 0 from J, leaving 9 bases between them. The CDR3 extends over 15 amino acids. DNA for the CDR3: TGTGCCAGCAGTTTTGACAGACCCTCCTACAATGAGCAGTTCTTC. Amino acids: CASSFDRPSYNEQFF.

The sample holds a few counts of this clonotype. The rearrangement joins TRBV6-5 to TRBJ2-3, with D maybe TRBD1 (5 bases). The CDR3 sequence is 14 residues long. The germline gives CDR1 MNHEY, CDR2 SVGAGI. Deletions cut 2 bases from V and 5 bases from J, with 11 bases between. CDR3 DNA sequence: TGTGCCAGCAGTTACGAGACAGCCAGAGATACGCAGTATTTT. Translating gives CASSYETARDTQYF.

The rearrangement joins TRBV12-1 to TRBJ2-4; TRBD1 was called by the table and not checked on the DNA. TRBV12-1 has pseudogene status. The CDR3 runs to 15 residues. The CDR3 sequence: CASSPPHSMADIQYF. The CDR3 DNA reads TGTGCCAGCAGCCCCCCACATTCGATGGCTGACATTCAGTACTTC.

V is TRBV28 and J is TRBJ2-7; the match to TRBD2 covers 12 bases. Germline CDR1 and CDR2: MDHEN and SYDVKM. This CDR3 contains 14 residues. J lost 5 bases, V lost 7 bases, and 6 bases had no gene match. The CDR3 loop reads CASITTSGGHEQYF. In DNA form, the CDR3 reads TGTGCCAGCATTACGACTAGCGGGGGCCACGAGCAGTACTTC.

Only a few counts were recorded for this clonotype. The gene calls are TRBV10-3 and TRBJ2-5, with 7 bases lining up with TRBD2. Germline V gives CDR1 ENHRY, CDR2 SYGVKD. The CDR3 is 15 amino acids. Trimming at V came to 6 bases and at J to 5 bases, leaving 12 bases not matched to a gene. The CDR3 nucleotides are TGTGCCATCAGAGCGGGGACCAGGTCCCGGGAGACCCAGTACTTC. Translation gives CAIRAGTRSRETQYF.

This clonotype came up a few times. The rearrangement uses TRBV7-9 and TRBJ2-7, with D perhaps TRBD1 (6 bases). V was shortened by 5 bases and J by 2 bases, with 19 bases between the two germline ends. Germline values: CDR1 SEHNR, CDR2 FQNEAQ (reference sequence). CDR3 length: 16 residues. In nucleotides, the CDR3 is TGTGCCAGCAGCCTTCTAGGACAGAGTAAGACCTACGAGCAGTACTTC. It is translated as CASSLLGQSKTYEQYF.

CDR3 nucleotides: TGCAGTGCGGAGGGACTAGCGGGAGCGCTCACAGATACGCAGTATTTT. It specifies CSAEGLAGALTDTQYF. The rearrangement links TRBV20-1 to TRBJ2-3, with TRBD2 identical over 14 bases. CDR1 is DFQATT and CDR2 is SNEGSKA in the germline V gene (reference sequence). J gave up 2 bases and V 6 bases, and 7 bases lay outside the gene matches. The CDR3 has 16 amino acids.

The J gene is TRBJ2-1, the V gene TRBV4-1, with a possible D match to TRBD2 (9 bases). The CDR3 is 17 amino acids. In germline, CDR1 is MGHRA, CDR2 YSYEKL. The germline V and J ends were trimmed by 5 bases and 3 bases, with 20 bases remaining between them. This CDR3 is CASSSGGGRVDYNEQFF. CDR3 sequence (DNA): TGCGCCAGCAGCTCAGGGGGCGGGAGGGTGGACTACAATGAGCAGTTCTTC.

This rearrangement joins TRBV7-3 to TRBJ2-2; D is perhaps TRBD2 (6 bases). V dropped 2 bases and J dropped 7 bases, with 14 bases sitting between them. In germline, CDR1 is SGHTA, CDR2 FQGTGA. CDR3 length equals 15 residues. The CDR3 bases are TGTGCCAGCAGCTTATCGGGACTGGCAGGCGGGGAGCTGTTTTTT. Encoded protein: CASSLSGLAGGELFF.

The chain combines TRBV3-1 with TRBJ2-3; 7 nucleotides align to TRBD1. The V segment lost 2 bases and the J segment 6 bases; nucleotides outside the gene matches: 11. The CDR3 totals 16 residues. CDR1 is LGHDT and CDR2 is YNNKEL in the germline V gene (reference sequence). DNA for the CDR3: TGTGCCAGCAGCCAACGAGCGACAGGGTTTGGTGATACGCAGTATTTT. This codes for CASSQRATGFGDTQYF.

This clonotype showed up many times. This CDR3 is CSARGGRYEQYF. For the CDR3, the DNA is TGCAGTGCTAGGGGGGGCCGGTACGAGCAGTACTTC. This chain links TRBV20-1 with TRBJ2-7; the D gene could be TRBD1 or TRBD2 (6 bases each). The CDR3 is 12 residues long. Germline V CDR1 and CDR2: DFQATT, SNEGSKA (reference sequence). V was shortened by 3 bases and J by 4 bases, with 10 bases between the two germline ends.

V gene TRBV27 combines with J gene TRBJ2-7; D ambiguous. The closer fit of TRBJ2-5 to the DNA end suggests the J call may be wrong. The CDR3 totals 15 residues. CDR1 is MNHEY, CDR2 SMNVEV, per germline (reference sequence). The CDR3 bases are TGTGCCAGCAGTCCCAACCCTGACGGAGAGGAGACCCAGTACTTC. It encodes CASSPNPDGEETQYF.

The rearrangement joins TRBV30 to TRBJ2-5; TRBD2 agrees at 13 bases. The DNA end is a closer match to TRBJ2-7, so the J assignment may be wrong. Germline values: CDR1 GTSNPN, CDR2 SVGIG (reference sequence). The CDR3 runs 14 residues. The CDR3 spells CAWSGLAGDYEQYF. The CDR3 DNA sequence: TGTGCCTGGAGCGGACTAGCGGGGGACTACGAGCAGTACTTC.

The chain combines TRBV5-1 with TRBJ2-3, with TRBD1 matching 9 bases. CDR3 length: 15 amino acids. Germline V gene sequence: CDR1 SGHRS, CDR2 YFSETQ. J lost 2 bases, V lost 4 bases, and 5 bases had no gene match. Written as DNA, the CDR3 is TGCGCCAGCAGCGCCGGGACAGGGCTCACAGATACGCAGTATTTT. The encoded protein is CASSAGTGLTDTQYF.

This chain uses TRBV28 with TRBJ2-1; TRBD1 aligns across 7 bases. CDR3 length equals 16 residues. The V and J ends lost 2 bases and 6 bases, in that order; junction bases with no gene match: 10. Per germline, CDR1 MDHEN and CDR2 SYDVKM. CDR3 bases: TGTGCCAGCAGTTTACTAGGGGCAGGGGGTCCCAATGAGCAGTTCTTC. Translating it yields CASSLLGAGGPNEQFF.

The chain uses TRBV5-1 and TRBJ2-5; the D gene is possibly TRBD2 (6 bases). Trimming cost V 0 bases and J 5 bases, with 14 bases left between them. Germline CDR1 SGHRS, CDR2 YFSETQ. The CDR3 contains 15 residues. The DNA of the CDR3 is TGCGCCAGCAGCTTGGCCATCGGGAGTGGTGAGACCCAGTACTTC. Its protein product is CASSLAIGSGETQYF. The whole variable domain, filled in from reference TRBV5-1 and TRBJ2-5, reads KAGVTQTPRYLIKTRGQQVTLSCSPISGHRSVSWYQQTPGQGLQFLFEYFSETQRNKGNFPGRFSGRQFSNSRSEMNVSTLELGDSALYLCASSLAIGSGETQYFGPGTRLLVL.

The chain joins TRBV4-1 to TRBJ2-4; TRBD2 might be the D (6 bases). Per germline, CDR1 MGHRA and CDR2 YSYEKL. This CDR3 comprises 16 residues. V was shortened by 1 base and J by 1 base, with 11 bases between the two germline ends. The CDR3 DNA follows: TGCGCCAGCAGCCAAGTGAGAACTAGCGCCAAAAACATTCAGTACTTC. It encodes CASSQVRTSAKNIQYF.

To note about this clonotype: At one end the junction does not follow the germline gene, possibly because of a read error. The chain is built from TRBV4-1 and TRBJ1-5; the D gene is possibly TRBD1 (5 bases). The CDR3 has 15 residues. CDR1 is MGHRA, CDR2 YSYEKL, per germline. CDR3 loop: CVSSLSLGVGQPQHF. The CDR3 nucleotides are TGCGTCAGCAGCCTTTCCCTAGGGGTCGGTCAGCCCCAGCATTTT.

The gene calls are TRBV10-3 and TRBJ2-1; 10 nucleotides line up with TRBD2. Trimming took 0 bases from V and 10 from J; bases not matched to a gene: 12. Germline V gene data show CDR1 as ENHRY and CDR2 as SYGVKD. The CDR3 is 17 amino acids. The CDR3 loop reads CAISESASLAGVEEQFF. The CDR3 bases are TGTGCCATCAGTGAGTCAGCTTCCCTAGCGGGAGTTGAAGAGCAGTTCTTC.

The V call is TRBV6-2 or TRBV6-3, the J call TRBJ2-1; 10 bases map to TRBD2. Trimming at V came to 3 bases and at J to 10 bases, leaving 9 bases not matched to a gene. Germline assignment: CDR1 MNHEY and CDR2 SVGEGT. CDR3 length: 15 amino acids. CDR3 sequence reads: CASSYQAGGRIEQFF. The CDR3 DNA follows: TGTGCCAGCAGTTATCAAGCGGGAGGGCGGATCGAGCAGTTCTTC.